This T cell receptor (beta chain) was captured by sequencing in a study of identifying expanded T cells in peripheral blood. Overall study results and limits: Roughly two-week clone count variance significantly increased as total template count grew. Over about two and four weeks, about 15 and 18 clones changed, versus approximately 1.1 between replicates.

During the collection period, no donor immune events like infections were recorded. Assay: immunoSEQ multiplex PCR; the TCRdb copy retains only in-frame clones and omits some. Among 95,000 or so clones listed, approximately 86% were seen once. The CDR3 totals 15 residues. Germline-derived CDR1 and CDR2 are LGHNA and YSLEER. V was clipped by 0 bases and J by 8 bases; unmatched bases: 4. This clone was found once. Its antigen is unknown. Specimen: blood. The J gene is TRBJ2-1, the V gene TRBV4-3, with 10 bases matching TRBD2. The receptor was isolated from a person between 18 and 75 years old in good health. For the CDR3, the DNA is TGCGCCAGCAGCCAAGAGGAAGCGGGGGGGCATGAGCAGTTCTTC. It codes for CASSQEEAGGHEQFF.